This TCR beta chain was sequenced during a study of vaccination and CD4 T cells after COVID-19. TCRdb used MiXCR to reprocess the PCR reads, holding one entry per CDR3 protein. The sample yields roughly 22,000 distinct CDR3 sequences, 50% to 70% seen once. This clonotype was seen a few times. The length of the CDR3 is 13 residues. In germline, CDR1 is DFQATT, CDR2 SNEGSKA (reference sequence). Trimming stripped 0 bases from V and 5 bases from J, with 11 bases between. This TCR derives from a human donor who had recovered from COVID-19. The specimen comprised CD4+ T cells from blood, sampled before SARS-CoV-2 vaccination. The chain links TRBV20-1 to TRBJ2-7, with D hard to call. The CDR3 protein is CSARDFSQNEQYF. For the CDR3, the DNA is TGCAGTGCTAGAGATTTCTCCCAGAACGAGCAGTACTTC.